Following are 13 T cell receptor beta chains from one sample sequenced in a study of T cells in Graves' hyperthyroidism and ophthalmopathy. RNA transcripts gave rise to amplified TCR beta CDR3 regions. A first-round RT-PCR of the TCR CDR3 used the HTBI primer set. One entry per CDR3 protein results from TCRdb running MiXCR on the multiplex PCR reads. The sample contains around 340,000 distinct CDR3 sequences, around 18% of which appear only once. Sequences were obtained from blood. These receptors all come from a woman aged 35 to 49 with Graves' ophthalmopathy.

The table lists this clonotype with many counts. The genes are TRBV20-1 and TRBJ2-5, with TRBD1 matching 11 bases. This CDR3 has 14 amino acids. Trimming removed 6 bases from V and 5 bases from J; junction bases left unmatched: 8. Germline V gene sequence: CDR1 DFQATT, CDR2 SNEGSKA (reference sequence). The CDR3: CSATGDRGYETQYF. The CDR3 region has the DNA TGCAGTGCGACCGGGGACAGGGGGTATGAGACCCAGTACTTC.

This clonotype has a count of ten or more. CDR3 coding DNA: TGTGCCAGCAGCCGCGACCCCAGGGGAGTCTATGGCTACACCTTC. It codes for CASSRDPRGVYGYTF. The gene calls are TRBV6-1 and TRBJ1-2, with D possibly being TRBD1 (6 bases). Germline V gene lookup returns CDR1 MNHNS and CDR2 SASEGT. The ends were cut back, 6 bases at V and 4 bases at J, with 18 bases in the middle. The CDR3 runs to 15 residues.

This clonotype was counted many times. This sequence joins TRBV20-1 and TRBJ1-2, with D perhaps TRBD1 (5 bases). Germline assignment: CDR1 DFQATT and CDR2 SNEGSKA (reference sequence). This CDR3 comprises 13 residues. With 8 bases removed from V and 3 bases from J, the gap between germline ends came to 16 bases. CDR3: CSTTTGTHYGYTF. Here the CDR3 DNA reads TGCAGTACCACTACCGGGACCCACTATGGCTACACCTTC.

The CDR3 spells CASSLPTTGGETQYF. The CDR3 DNA reads as TGTGCCAGCAGTTTACCAACCACGGGGGGGGAGACCCAGTACTTC. The chain recombines TRBV12-3 or TRBV12-4 with TRBJ2-5, with 8 bases matching TRBD2. The V and J ends lost 2 bases and 5 bases, in that order; junction bases with no gene match: 7. The CDR3 has 15 residues.

This clonotype was counted ten times or more. The rearrangement links TRBV28 to TRBJ2-5; 10 positions agree with TRBD1. This CDR3 region has 16 residues. Germline CDR1 reads MDHEN; CDR2 reads SYDVKM. V was clipped by 4 bases and J by 4 bases; unmatched bases: 9. CDR3 nucleotides: TGTGCCAGCAGTTCACCCGGGACAGGGGCACTAGAGACCCAGTACTTC. Translating gives CASSSPGTGALETQYF. Full variable domain (outside the CDR3, taken from reference TRBV28 and TRBJ2-5): DVKVTQSSRYLVKRTGEKVFLECVQDMDHENMFWYRQDPGLGLRLIYFSYDVKMKEKGDIPEGYSVSREKKERFSLILESASTNQTSMYLCASSSPGTGALETQYFGPGTRLLVL.

This clonotype has just a few counts. V usage is TRBV6-5 and J usage is TRBJ1-2; no definite D call. Germline V gene sequence: CDR1 MNHEY, CDR2 SVGAGI. V was pared by 4 bases and J by 6 bases, with 18 bases between. The CDR3 runs 15 residues. The CDR3 bases are TGTGCCAGCAGTTCGATCCGGGCCCGATTTGATGGCTACACCTTC. Translation: CASSSIRARFDGYTF.

This clonotype was detected many times. The chain links TRBV24-1 to TRBJ2-2; no definite D call. This CDR3 region has 14 residues. The V end lost 3 bases, the J end lost 5 bases, and 9 bases lay between the germline ends. Germline V gene data show CDR1 as KGHDR and CDR2 as SFDVKD. The CDR3 region has the DNA TGTGCCACCAGTGATCTCGCTGAGACCGGGGAGCTGTTTTTT. It specifies CATSDLAETGELFF.

This clonotype was detected only a few times. The rearrangement joins TRBV7-2 to TRBJ2-7; the match to TRBD1 covers 10 bases. V lost 5 bases to trimming and J lost 2 bases; unmatched junction nucleotides: 6. CDR1 and CDR2 from the germline V gene are SGHTA and FQGNSA. The CDR3 consists of 15 residues. The CDR3 nucleotides are TGTGCCAGCAGCCCGCGGACAGGGGGGCCCTACGAGCAGTACTTC. It encodes CASSPRTGGPYEQYF.

V and J are TRBV7-2 and TRBJ2-5; D gene unclear. CDR3 length: 13 residues. The germline V gene encodes CDR1 SGHTA and CDR2 FQGNSA. The V end lost 4 bases, the J end lost 1 base, and 7 bases lay between the germline ends. The CDR3 protein is CASSYSSQETQYF. CDR3 DNA sequence: TGTGCCAGCAGCTATAGTTCCCAAGAGACCCAGTACTTC. Complete variable domain (other parts from reference TRBV7-2 and TRBJ2-5): GAGVSQSPSNKVTEKGKDVELRCDPISGHTALYWYRQSLGQGLEFLIYFQGNSAPDKSGLPSDRFSAERTGGSVSTLTIQRTQQEDSAVYLCASSYSSQETQYFGPGTRLLVL.

This clonotype has at least ten counts. Being one base from a much bigger clone, this may be a read error. The chain carries TRBV6-1 and TRBJ2-2; the D gene is possibly TRBD1 (6 bases). The ends were cut back, 7 bases at V and 3 bases at J, with 9 bases in the middle. CDR1 is MNHNS and CDR2 is SASEGT in the germline V gene. There are 13 residues in the CDR3. CDR3 sequence (DNA): TGTGCCAGCAACTACAGGGACACCGGGGAGCTGTTTTTT. Translating it yields CASNYRDTGELFF.

This clonotype was seen many times. This chain connects TRBV28 to TRBJ2-5, with D possibly matching TRBD1 (6 bases). CDR1 and CDR2 (germline): MDHEN, SYDVKM. The length of the CDR3 is 13 residues. The V end was cut by 6 bases, the J end by 9 bases, with 17 bases between. CDR3 nucleotides: TGTGCCAGCAGAGGGAACAGGGTTTTGTCCCAGTACTTC. Translation: CASRGNRVLSQYF.

This clonotype was recorded at least ten times. V and J are TRBV10-3 and TRBJ2-2, with D tentatively TRBD1 or TRBD2 (6 bases each). Germline CDR1 and CDR2: ENHRY and SYGVKD. This CDR3 spans 18 amino acids. V lost 5 bases, J lost 3 bases, and 22 bases lay in between. In nucleotides, the CDR3 is TGTGCCATCAGTCAGACAGGAGGGGGTTCGTCTCACACCGGGGAGCTGTTTTTT. Translated: CAISQTGGGSSHTGELFF.

The chain combines TRBV6-1 with TRBJ2-7; D is unclear. The V gene lost 2 bases and the J gene lost 3 bases, with 11 bases spanning the gap. The CDR3 runs 14 residues. Germline-derived CDR1 and CDR2 are MNHNS and SASEGT. CDR3 coding DNA: TGTGCCAGCAGTGAAATGGGCGCTTACTACGAGCAGTACTTC. Translation gives CASSEMGAYYEQYF.